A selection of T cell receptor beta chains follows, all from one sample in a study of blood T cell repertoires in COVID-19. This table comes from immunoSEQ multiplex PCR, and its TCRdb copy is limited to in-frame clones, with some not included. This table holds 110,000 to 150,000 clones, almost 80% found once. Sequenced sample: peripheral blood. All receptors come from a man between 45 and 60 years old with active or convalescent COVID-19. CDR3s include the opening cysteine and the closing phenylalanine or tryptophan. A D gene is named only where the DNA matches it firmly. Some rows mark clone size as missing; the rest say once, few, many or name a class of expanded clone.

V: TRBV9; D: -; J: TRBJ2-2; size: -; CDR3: CASSRNTGELFF; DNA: TGTGCCAGTAGCCGTAACACCGGGGAGCTGTTTTTT
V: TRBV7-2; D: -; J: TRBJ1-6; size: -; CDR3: CASSINPVQRDSPLHF; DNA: TGTGCCAGCAGCATAAACCCGGTTCAGAGGGATTCACCCCTCCACTTT
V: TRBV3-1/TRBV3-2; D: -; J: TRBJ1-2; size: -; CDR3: CASSQARGTYTF; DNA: TGTGCCAGCAGCCAAGCGCGGGGGACCTACACCTTC
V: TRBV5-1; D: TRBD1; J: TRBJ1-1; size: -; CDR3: CASSLAGQRRTEAFF; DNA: TGCGCCAGCAGCTTGGCGGGACAGCGGCGTACTGAAGCTTTCTTT
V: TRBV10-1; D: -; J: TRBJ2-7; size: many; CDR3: CASSDGTGRAYEQYF; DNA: TGCGCCAGCAGTGATGGGACTGGGCGAGCCTACGAGCAGTACTTC
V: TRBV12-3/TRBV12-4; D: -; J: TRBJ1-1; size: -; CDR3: CASRATENTEAFF; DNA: TGTGCCAGCAGGGCTACAGAGAACACTGAAGCTTTCTTT
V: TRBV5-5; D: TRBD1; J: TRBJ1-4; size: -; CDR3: CASSSTGETNEKLFF; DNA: TGTGCCAGCAGCTCCACAGGGGAAACTAATGAAAAACTGTTTTTT
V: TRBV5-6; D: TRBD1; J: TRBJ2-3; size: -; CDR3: CASSPNYLRDRARDTQYF; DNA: TGTGCCAGCAGCCCGAACTATTTAAGGGACAGGGCAAGAGATACGCAGTATTTT
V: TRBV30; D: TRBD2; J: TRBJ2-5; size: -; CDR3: CAWTGLRGLGETQYF; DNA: TGTGCCTGGACGGGACTACGGGGGTTGGGGGAGACCCAGTACTTC
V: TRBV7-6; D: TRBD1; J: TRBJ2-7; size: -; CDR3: CASSLRGTGPTTQYF; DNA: TGTGCCAGCAGTTTGAGAGGGACAGGGCCTACGACGCAGTACTTC